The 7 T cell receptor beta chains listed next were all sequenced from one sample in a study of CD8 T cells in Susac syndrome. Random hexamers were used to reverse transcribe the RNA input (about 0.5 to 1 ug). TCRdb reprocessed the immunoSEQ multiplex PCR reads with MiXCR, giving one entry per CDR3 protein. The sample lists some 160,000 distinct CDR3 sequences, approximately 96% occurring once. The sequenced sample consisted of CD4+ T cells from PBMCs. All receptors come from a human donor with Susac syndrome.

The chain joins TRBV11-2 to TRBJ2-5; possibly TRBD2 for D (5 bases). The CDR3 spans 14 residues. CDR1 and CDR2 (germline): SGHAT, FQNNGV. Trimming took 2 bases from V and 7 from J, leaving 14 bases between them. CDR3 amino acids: CASSLISGPGTQYF. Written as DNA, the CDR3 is TGTGCCAGCAGCTTAATAAGCGGCCCCGGGACCCAGTACTTC. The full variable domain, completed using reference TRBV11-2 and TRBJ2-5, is EAGVAQSPRYKIIEKRQSVAFWCNPISGHATLYWYQQILGQGPKLLIQFQNNGVVDDSQLPKDRFSAERLKGVDSTLKIQPAKLEDSAVYLCASSLISGPGTQYFGPGTRLLVL.

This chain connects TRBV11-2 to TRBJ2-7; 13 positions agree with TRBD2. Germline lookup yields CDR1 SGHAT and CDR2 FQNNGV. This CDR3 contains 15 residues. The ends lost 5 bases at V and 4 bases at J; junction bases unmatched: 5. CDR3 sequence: CASSIPTSGGYEQYF. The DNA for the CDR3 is TGTGCCAGCAGCATCCCGACTAGCGGGGGGTACGAGCAGTACTTC.

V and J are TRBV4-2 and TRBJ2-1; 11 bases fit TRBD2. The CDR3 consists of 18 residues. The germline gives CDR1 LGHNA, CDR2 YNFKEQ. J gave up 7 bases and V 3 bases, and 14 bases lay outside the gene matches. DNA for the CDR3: TGTGCCAGCAGCCAGGGGCCTAGCGGGGGGTTAATAGAAAATGAGCAGTTCTTC. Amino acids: CASSQGPSGGLIENEQFF.

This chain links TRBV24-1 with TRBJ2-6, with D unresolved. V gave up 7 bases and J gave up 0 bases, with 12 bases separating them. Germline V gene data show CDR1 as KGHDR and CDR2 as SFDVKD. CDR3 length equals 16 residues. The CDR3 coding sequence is TGTGCCACCAGCGGCTCAGGAGACTCTGGGGCCAACGTCCTGACTTTC. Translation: CATSGSGDSGANVLTF.

The CDR3 DNA is TGTGCCAGCAGCCGGGGTCGAAGTGGAGAGACCCAGTACTTC. It codes for CASSRGRSGETQYF. The V and J genes are TRBV5-6 and TRBJ2-5; possible D gene TRBD2, 5 bases. Germline V gene data show CDR1 as SGHDT and CDR2 as YYEEEE. With 4 bases removed from V and 4 bases from J, the gap between germline ends came to 14 bases. The CDR3 has 14 amino acids.

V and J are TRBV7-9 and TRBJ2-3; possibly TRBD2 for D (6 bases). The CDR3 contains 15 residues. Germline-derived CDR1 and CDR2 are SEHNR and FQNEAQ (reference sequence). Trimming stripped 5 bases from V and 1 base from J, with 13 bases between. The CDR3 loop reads CASSPGDGGTDTQYF. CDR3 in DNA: TGTGCCAGCAGCCCGGGGGACGGAGGCACAGATACGCAGTATTTT.

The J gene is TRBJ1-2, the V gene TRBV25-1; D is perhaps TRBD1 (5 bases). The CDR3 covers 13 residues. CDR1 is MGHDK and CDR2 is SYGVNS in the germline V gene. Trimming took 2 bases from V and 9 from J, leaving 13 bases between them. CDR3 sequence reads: CASSEGDRTRYTF. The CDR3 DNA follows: TGTGCCAGCAGTGAAGGGGACCGGACGCGCTACACCTTC.